This T cell receptor (beta chain) comes out of a study of Tregs in tolerant kidney transplant recipients. CDR3 length: 12 residues. Germline-derived CDR1 and CDR2 are SGHVS and FQNEAQ. Trimming took off 1 base at V and 9 bases at J, with 8 bases between the two ends. Findings and limits, study-wide: Activated donor B cell expansion appeared to reveal the most relevant donor-specific TCRbeta repertoire.

The protocol was immunoSEQ multiplex PCR, while the TCRdb copy is restricted to in-frame clones and leaves out a portion. The repertoire holds about 240,000 clones, with 65% to 85% as singletons. Points on this clone: Its antigen is still unknown.

V is TRBV7-8 and J is TRBJ2-3; D uncertain. The sequenced sample consisted of CD4+ T cells from blood. This TCR derives from a human donor in good health. The CDR3 DNA is TGTGCCAGCAGCTTAGGACTTGAAACGCAGTATTTT. As protein: CASSLGLETQYF.